This paragraph reports one TCR beta chain. The data derive from a study of blood T cell repertoires in COVID-19. About the research overall: From the United States, Italy and Spain came samples of acute and convalescent COVID-19. Sample material is recorded as cDNA or gDNA derived from T cells, B-cell-depleted T cells, or PBMCs.

The authors' processing: Amplified reference gene primers provided the basis for estimating nucleated cell counts. Clones were sequenced by immunoSEQ multiplex PCR, and TCRdb holds only the in-frame ones, with some missing. For V, J and clone size, that table is used; D and trimming come from the DNA. The table has 40,000 to 55,000 clones, around 80% seen once; the top ten hold roughly 19%. V was shortened by 5 bases and J by 12 bases, with 14 bases between the two germline ends. The CDR3 is 12 residues long. This sequence originates from a man between 70 and 80 years old with acute or convalescent COVID-19. Sequences were obtained from peripheral blood. This chain connects TRBV12-3 or TRBV12-4 to TRBJ2-1; D might be TRBD1 (6 bases). CDR3: CASSPQGTWQFF. The CDR3, as DNA: TGTGCCAGCAGTCCACAGGGAACTTGGCAGTTCTTC.